The clone carrying this T cell receptor (beta chain) showed up just a few times. Its antigen is not known. TCRdb reanalysed the 5' RACE reads using MiXCR and keeps one entry per CDR3 protein. Of some 57,000 distinct CDR3 sequences in the sample, 10% to 15% were seen once. This entry is derived from a study of T-cell memory formation after mild COVID-19. Study observations and caveats: Those CD4+ clones that contracted were mainly in CM and EM (CD8+ ones in EMRA).

The CDR3 consists of 14 residues. Trimming removed 2 bases from V and 2 bases from J, with 6 bases in between. Germline values: CDR1 MDHEN, CDR2 SYDVKM. The receptor's source is a young man who had mild COVID-19 (a few samples of this study predate the infection). Cell type and time point are not known. The chain links TRBV28 to TRBJ2-2; D unresolved. The sample was PBMCs or a T cell subset sorted from them (not recorded which). CDR3 DNA: TGTGCCAGCAGTTTAACGGATAACACCGGGGAGCTGTTTTTT. Amino acid sequence: CASSLTDNTGELFF. Variable domain in full (rest from reference TRBV28 and TRBJ2-2): DVKVTQSSRYLVKRTGEKVFLECVQDMDHENMFWYRQDPGLGLRLIYFSYDVKMKEKGDIPEGYSVSREKKERFSLILESASTNQTSMYLCASSLTDNTGELFFGEGSRLTVL.